These T cell receptor beta chains were read from a single sample in a study of T-cell reconstitution after alpha-beta-depleted transplantation in children. TCRdb analysed the PCR reads with MiXCR anew, one entry per CDR3 protein. This sample carries 600,000 or so distinct CDR3 sequences, more than 20% of them seen once, and the ten largest clones take roughly an eighth. This specimen consisted of PBMCs, mostly from graft donor cells, obtained 360 days after TCRalphabeta/CD19-depleted stem cell transplant. Receptors were obtained from a boy under three years old who had a stem cell transplant for acute myeloid leukemia, so the T cells may come from the graft donor. CDR3s include the opening cysteine and the closing phenylalanine or tryptophan. D genes are given only for firm matches. Not all rows give a size; the values are once, few, many and, for expanded clones, a class.

J,D,V,size,length,CDR3,DNA
TRBJ2-7,.,TRBV7-2,.,14,CASSFQAGTDEQYF,TGTGCCAGCAGCTTCCAGGCAGGGACTGACGAGCAGTACTTC
TRBJ1-5,TRBD1,TRBV24-1,.,17,CATSEGRTGLGNQPQHF,TGTGCCACCAGTGAGGGAAGGACAGGGCTCGGCAATCAGCCCCAGCATTTT
TRBJ1-2,.,TRBV20-1,few,10,CSPGHYGYTF,TGCAGCCCCGGCCACTATGGCTACACCTTC
TRBJ2-5,.,TRBV12-3/TRBV12-4,few,14,CASSLRLTRETQYF,TGTGCCAGCAGTTTAAGACTAACCCGAGAGACCCAGTACTTC
TRBJ1-5,.,TRBV7-2,many,15,CASSLRDLGHQPQHF,TGTGCCAGCAGCTTACGGGACCTAGGCCATCAGCCCCAGCATTTT
TRBJ2-1,.,TRBV28,.,11,CASSLRAIQFF,TGTGCCAGCAGTTTACGTGCTATACAGTTCTTC
TRBJ2-5,.,TRBV12-3/TRBV12-4,many,15,CASSPRQGGEETQYF,TGTGCCAGCAGTCCTCGACAGGGAGGGGAAGAGACCCAGTACTTC
TRBJ2-2,.,TRBV12-3/TRBV12-4,few,15,CASIPSWELTGELFF,TGTGCCAGCATCCCCAGCTGGGAACTCACCGGGGAGCTGTTTTTT
TRBJ2-2,.,TRBV5-1,many,14,CASSFNRETGELFF,TGCGCCAGCAGCTTCAACAGGGAAACCGGGGAGCTGTTTTTT
TRBJ1-2,.,TRBV29-1,few,10,CSVGGDGYTF,TGCAGCGTAGGGGGGGATGGCTACACCTTC
TRBJ1-5,TRBD1,TRBV4-2,few,17,CASNLNLDRGRNQPQHF,TGTGCCAGCAACCTAAACCTAGACAGGGGAAGGAATCAGCCCCAGCATTTT
TRBJ2-3,.,TRBV12-3/TRBV12-4,many,13,CANQRKSTDTQYF,TGTGCCAACCAACGGAAGAGCACAGATACGCAGTATTTT
TRBJ1-6,.,TRBV11-1,many,15,CASSPEEGAGSPLHF,TGTGCCAGCAGCCCAGAGGAAGGGGCTGGTTCACCCCTCCACTTT
TRBJ2-7,TRBD1,TRBV20-1,.,14,CSARAGQWTYEQYF,TGCAGTGCTAGAGCGGGACAGTGGACCTACGAGCAGTACTTC
TRBJ1-6,TRBD1,TRBV7-9,.,13,CASGGQENSPLHF,TGTGCCAGCGGGGGACAGGAGAATTCACCCCTCCACTTT
TRBJ2-3,.,TRBV18,.,14,CASSPSRVWDTQYF,TGTGCCAGCTCACCTTCCAGGGTATGGGATACGCAGTATTTT
TRBJ1-2,.,TRBV12-3/TRBV12-4,few,14,CASSLQTGNYGYTF,TGTGCCAGCAGTTTGCAGACAGGCAACTATGGCTACACCTTC
TRBJ1-6,.,TRBV12-3/TRBV12-4,few,14,CASSFRSADSPLHF,TGTGCCAGCAGTTTCCGGTCAGCCGATTCACCCCTCCACTTT
TRBJ1-1,.,TRBV6-5,many,15,CASSYRVDGNTEAFF,TGTGCCAGCAGTTACCGTGTCGACGGCAACACTGAAGCTTTCTTT
TRBJ2-2,.,TRBV12-3/TRBV12-4,.,14,CASSIARGSGELFF,TGTGCCAGCAGTATAGCCCGGGGCTCCGGGGAGCTGTTTTTT
TRBJ2-2,.,TRBV12-3/TRBV12-4,.,12,CANSAAVGELFF,TGTGCCAACAGTGCCGCGGTCGGGGAGCTGTTTTTT
TRBJ2-1,.,TRBV5-1,few,15,CASSLTVYSYNEQFF,TGCGCCAGCAGCTTGACGGTCTACTCCTACAATGAGCAGTTCTTC